These T cell receptor beta chains were read from a single sample in a study of T cells after yellow fever vaccination. MiXCR was run by TCRdb on the 5' RACE reads, yielding one entry per CDR3 protein. The sample holds under 700,000 distinct CDR3 sequences; about 15% are singletons and the top ten take roughly 17%. This specimen consisted of PBMCs, obtained around 5 days after the first yellow fever vaccination. Receptors were obtained from a man between 18 and 29 years old who received the YFV17D yellow fever vaccine. Each CDR3 is given with its conserved first and last residue. Fields, in order: J gene, clone size, D gene, V gene, CDR3 DNA, CDR3 protein. A D gene is named only where the DNA matches it firmly. The size entry is marked missing in some rows and otherwise reads once, few, many or a size class.

TRBJ2-3 . . TRBV7-3 TGTGCCAGCAGCTTCGGAGGAGATACGCAGTATTTT CASSFGGDTQYF
TRBJ1-2 many TRBD1 TRBV5-1 TGCGCCAGCAGCTCCGGACAGGGGATGAGCGGCTACACCTTC CASSSGQGMSGYTF
TRBJ2-5 few . TRBV29-1 TGCAGCGGCATAGGGGATGCGGAGACCCAGTACTTC CSGIGDAETQYF
TRBJ1-4 few . TRBV5-4 TGTGCCAGCAGTCGTAGGACACTTCAAAATGAAAAACTGTTTTTT CASSRRTLQNEKLFF
TRBJ2-3 . . TRBV7-9 TGTGCCAGCAGCTTAGGGACAGCCGGGCCAGATACGCAGTATTTT CASSLGTAGPDTQYF
TRBJ2-6 . . TRBV20-1 TGCAGTGCTAGGGGGCTGAGCTCTGGGGCCAACGTCCTGACTTTC CSARGLSSGANVLTF
TRBJ1-1 . TRBD1 TRBV7-2 TGTGCCAGCAGCATACGACAGGGTTTGAACACTGAAGCTTTCTTT CASSIRQGLNTEAFF
TRBJ2-3 . . TRBV2 TGTGCCAGCTTCACGGCCCGCACAGATACGCAGTATTTT CASFTARTDTQYF
TRBJ1-2 . . TRBV4-1 TGCGCCAGCAGCCAAGATGCAGGGCCTGACACCTTC CASSQDAGPDTF
TRBJ2-5 . TRBD2 TRBV5-4 TGTGCCAGCAGCCCCCGATCGGGGGGCCAAGAGACCCAGTACTTC CASSPRSGGQETQYF
TRBJ2-3 once TRBD2 TRBV12-3/TRBV12-4 TGTGCCAGCAGTTTAGCGCGGGGACTAGCGGCCCAGCTACTCACAGATACGCAGTATTTT CASSLARGLAAQLLTDTQYF
TRBJ2-2 . TRBD2 TRBV12-3/TRBV12-4 TGTGCCAGCAGTCTCGCCGGACTAGGCCCAACCGGGGAGCTGTTTTTT CASSLAGLGPTGELFF
TRBJ2-3 . . TRBV5-4 TGTGCCAGCAGCTCGGAAGGTTATACGCAGTATTTT CASSSEGYTQYF
TRBJ2-3 . . TRBV7-9 TGTGCCAGCAGCCCCTCGACCCAAGATACGCAGTATTTT CASSPSTQDTQYF
TRBJ2-1 few TRBD1 TRBV23-1 TGCGCCAGCAGTCACGACCTGGGACAGGGGTTGAATGAGCAGTTCTTC CASSHDLGQGLNEQFF
TRBJ2-7 . TRBD1 TRBV2 TGTACCTTCAGGCCTAACCGACAGGGTGTAGGGGACTACGAGCAGTACTTC CTFRPNRQGVGDYEQYF
TRBJ2-3 . . TRBV7-8 TGTGCCAGCAGCTTAGGGGGGACTCCCAAAGGCACAGATACGCAGTATTTT CASSLGGTPKGTDTQYF